This note documents a single T cell receptor (beta chain) sequence. Its antigen is currently unknown. This specimen comes from a study of beta chain features in type 1 diabetes. Germline CDR1 is SQVTM and CDR2 is ANQGSEA. CDR3 length equals 12 residues. V gave up 6 bases and J gave up 4 bases; unmatched junction bases: 1. All of the isolated RNA was reverse transcribed, so expressed TCRB transcripts were sequenced. Using immunoSEQ multiplex PCR, the repertoire was profiled, and TCRdb retains in-frame clones only, with some absent. The sample has roughly 330,000 clones; 11% are singletons. General study findings and limits: PCR, the amplification step, might favor shorter templates, equally in patients and controls. Moderate yet significant TCRB CDR3 shortening was seen in Type 1 diabetes patients in all four CD4+ subsets.

This sequence joins TRBV29-1 and TRBJ2-7; 12 positions match TRBD2. The receptor was derived from a woman aged 25 to 39 in good health. Sequenced: naive CD4+ T cells from blood. CDR3 DNA: TGCAGCGTAGGACTAGCGGGGTACGAGCAGTACTTC. Translated, it gives CSVGLAGYEQYF.